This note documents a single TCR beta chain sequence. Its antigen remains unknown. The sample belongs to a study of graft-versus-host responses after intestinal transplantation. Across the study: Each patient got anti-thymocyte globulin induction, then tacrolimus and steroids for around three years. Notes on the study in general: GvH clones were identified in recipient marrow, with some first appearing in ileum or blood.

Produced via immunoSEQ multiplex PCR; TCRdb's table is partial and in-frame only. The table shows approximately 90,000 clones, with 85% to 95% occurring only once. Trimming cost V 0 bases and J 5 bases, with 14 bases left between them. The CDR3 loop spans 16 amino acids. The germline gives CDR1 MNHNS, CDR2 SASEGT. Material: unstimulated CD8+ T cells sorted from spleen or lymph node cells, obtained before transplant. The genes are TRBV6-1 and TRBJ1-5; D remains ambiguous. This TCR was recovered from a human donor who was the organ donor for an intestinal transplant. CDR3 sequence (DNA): TGTGCCAGCAGTGAAGCGCTTCGGAGTCTCGATCAGCCCCAGCATTTT. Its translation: CASSEALRSLDQPQHF.